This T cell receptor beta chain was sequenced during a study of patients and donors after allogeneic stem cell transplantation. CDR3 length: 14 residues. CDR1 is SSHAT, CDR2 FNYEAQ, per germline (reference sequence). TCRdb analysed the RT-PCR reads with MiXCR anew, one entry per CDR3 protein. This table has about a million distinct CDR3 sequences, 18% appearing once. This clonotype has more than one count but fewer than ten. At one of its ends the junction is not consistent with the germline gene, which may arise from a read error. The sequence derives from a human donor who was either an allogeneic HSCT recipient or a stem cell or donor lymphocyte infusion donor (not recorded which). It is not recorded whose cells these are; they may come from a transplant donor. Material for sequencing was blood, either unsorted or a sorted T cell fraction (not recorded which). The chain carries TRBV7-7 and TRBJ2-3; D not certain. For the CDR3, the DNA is TGTGCTAGCAGCCTCAGCTCGACCCCAGATACGCAGTATTTT. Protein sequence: CASSLSSTPDTQYF.